These 19 T cell receptor beta chains originate from one sample sequenced in a study of breast tumors, draining lymph nodes, adjacent tissues. Breast cancer patients provided tissue from their axillary draining lymph nodes. TCRdb used MiXCR to reprocess the multiplex PCR reads, holding one entry per CDR3 protein. This table holds about 180,000 distinct CDR3 sequences, roughly a third found once. The source material was axillary lymph node tissue. These receptors all stem from a female donor with breast cancer. Some clones in this sample may be carry-over from other donors' samples.

This clonotype was found many times. The chain joins TRBV5-4 to TRBJ1-2, with no clear D. Germline CDR1 and CDR2: SGHNT and YYREEE (reference sequence). V lost 3 bases and J 7 bases, leaving 13 bases between the germline ends. The CDR3 is 13 amino acids. The CDR3 is CASSYNTRTGYTF. The CDR3 region has the DNA TGTGCCAGCAGCTATAACACGAGGACTGGCTACACCTTC.

There are a few counts of this clonotype. This sequence may be a read error, since a much larger clone differs from it by one base. This sequence joins TRBV4-2 and TRBJ2-2; D is undetermined. Germline CDR1 and CDR2: LGHNA and YNFKEQ. The V end lost 7 bases, the J end lost 3 bases, and 24 bases lay between the germline ends. The CDR3 loop spans 18 amino acids. The CDR3 DNA reads TGTGCCAGCAACCCAGGCCGTATGAGGCGGATCGACACCGGGGAGCTGTTTTTT. It encodes CASNPGRMRRIDTGELFF.

This clonotype was counted at least ten times. The chain joins TRBV3-1 to TRBJ1-2, with D unclear. Germline loops: CDR1 LGHDT, CDR2 YNNKEL (reference sequence). V gave up 3 bases and J gave up 4 bases, with 9 bases separating them. The CDR3 is 13 amino acids. The CDR3 bases are TGTGCCAGCAGCCAGGGAGGAAGCTATGGCTACACCTTC. This translates into CASSQGGSYGYTF.

This clonotype occurred many times. The chain is built from TRBV20-1 and TRBJ2-1; 10 bases are shared with TRBD2. V dropped 1 base and J dropped 3; count of bases not matched to a gene: 6. Germline values: CDR1 DFQATT, CDR2 SNEGSKA (reference sequence). CDR3 length: 16 residues. CDR3 DNA: TGCAGTGCTAGAGCCAGGACTAGCGGTAGCTACAATGAGCAGTTCTTC. This encodes CSARARTSGSYNEQFF.

V gene TRBV7-9 combines with J gene TRBJ1-4; D is undetermined. This CDR3 comprises 14 residues. Germline V gene data show CDR1 as SEHNR and CDR2 as FQNEAQ (reference sequence). Trimming removed 4 bases from V and 5 bases from J, with 11 bases in between. This chain's CDR3 is CASSSSRRNEKLFF. In DNA form, the CDR3 reads TGTGCCAGCAGCTCCAGCAGAAGAAATGAAAAACTGTTTTTT.

Comments on this clonotype: This may be a read error: a much more frequent sequence differs by one nucleotide. The chain has TRBV2 and TRBJ2-1; either TRBD1 or TRBD2 may fit D (6 bases each). Germline V gene sequence: CDR1 SNHLY, CDR2 FYNNEI. The CDR3 contains 15 residues. V was clipped by 9 bases and J by 10 bases, with 25 bases between them. The CDR3 DNA is TGTGCCAGTTCCCTCTCAACGGGGGCATCCTACGAGCAGTTCTTC. Amino acids: CASSLSTGASYEQFF.

The chain employs TRBV5-5 and TRBJ2-3; D may be TRBD1 (7 bases). The CDR3 sequence is 14 residues long. Germline lookup yields CDR1 SGHKS and CDR2 YYEKEE (reference sequence). V gave up 4 bases and J gave up 11 bases, with 20 bases separating them. The CDR3 loop is CASSPGDSYNEQYF. In nucleotides, the CDR3 is TGTGCCAGCAGCCCGGGGGACAGTTACAATGAGCAGTATTTT.

The chain joins TRBV6-1 to TRBJ1-5; D is uncertain. This CDR3 has 13 amino acids. V was pared by 6 bases and J by 4 bases, with 10 bases between. Germline V gene data show CDR1 as MNHNS and CDR2 as SASEGT. The CDR3: CASRVRLNQPQHF. CDR3 nucleotides: TGTGCCAGCAGGGTAAGATTAAATCAGCCCCAGCATTTT.

The chain has TRBV7-9 and TRBJ1-2, with a possible D match to TRBD1 (6 bases). The CDR3 contains 16 residues. CDR1 is SEHNR and CDR2 is FQNEAQ in the germline V gene (reference sequence). V lost 1 base to trimming and J lost 2 bases, with 14 bases between them. The CDR3 protein is CASSLVAADSNYGYTF. For the CDR3, the DNA is TGTGCCAGCAGCTTAGTGGCCGCGGACAGCAACTATGGCTACACCTTC.

This clonotype came up many times. The rearrangement links TRBV20-1 to TRBJ2-7, with 8 nucleotides matching TRBD2. From germline, CDR1 is DFQATT and CDR2 SNEGSKA (reference sequence). With V trimmed by 5 bases and J by 4 bases, 7 bases remained unmatched. The CDR3 consists of 13 residues. CDR3 sequence (DNA): TGCAGTGCTGGGACGGGAGGGCCTTACGAGCAGTACTTC. Amino acid sequence: CSAGTGGPYEQYF.

This clonotype was picked up many times. J is TRBJ2-1 and V is TRBV11-2; maybe TRBD2 (7 bases). The CDR3 spans 15 residues. Germline values: CDR1 SGHAT, CDR2 FQNNGV. V lost 1 base and J 12 bases, leaving 19 bases between the germline ends. CDR3 amino acids: CASSLVRGARWGQFF. The CDR3 coding sequence is TGTGCCAGCAGCTTAGTTCGGGGGGCCCGGTGGGGGCAGTTCTTC.

Ten or more counts support this clonotype. This chain joins TRBV20-1 and TRBJ2-3, with a possible D match to TRBD1 (5 bases). Germline CDR1 and CDR2: DFQATT and SNEGSKA (reference sequence). The CDR3 consists of 14 residues. Trimming shortened V by 2 bases and J by 4 bases, and 13 bases separated the two germline ends. CDR3 nucleotides: TGCAGTGCTAGACCCCAGGGTTTCCCAGATACGCAGTATTTT. Amino acid sequence: CSARPQGFPDTQYF.

This clonotype was recorded at least ten times. The CDR3 DNA follows: TGCAGTGCACCTCCCCCTATACGGGAGCAGACAGATACGCAGTATTTT. Its translation: CSAPPPIREQTDTQYF. The rearrangement joins TRBV20-1 to TRBJ2-3; tentatively, D is TRBD2 (6 bases). Germline-derived CDR1 and CDR2 are DFQATT and SNEGSKA (reference sequence). The ends were cut back, 6 bases at V and 3 bases at J, with 22 bases in the middle. The CDR3 sequence is 16 residues long.

In this sample, this clonotype turned up many times. The genes are TRBV2 and TRBJ1-2; D might be TRBD1 (5 bases). CDR1 is SNHLY and CDR2 is FYNNEI in the germline V gene. Trimming pared 6 bases from V and 2 bases from J, leaving 7 bases between. The CDR3 runs to 12 residues. In DNA, the CDR3 is TGTGCCAGCAGGGCAGGGAACTATGGCTACACCTTC. Translation: CASRAGNYGYTF.

The sample holds a few counts of this clonotype. V gene TRBV6-1 combines with J gene TRBJ2-5, with 12 bases fitting TRBD1. Germline CDR1 MNHNS, CDR2 SASEGT. This CDR3 is 15 amino acids long. The trim removed 5 bases at V and 5 bases at J, leaving 6 bases unmatched. CDR3 coding DNA: TGTGCCAGCAGTCCCGGGACAGGGGGCTGGGAGACCCAGTACTTC. Residues: CASSPGTGGWETQYF.

This clonotype appeared many times. The chain has TRBV4-1 and TRBJ2-7; 7 nucleotides line up with TRBD1. Losses at the gene ends were 0 bases for V and 5 bases for J; bases not matched to a gene: 10. Germline V lookup: CDR1 MGHRA, CDR2 YSYEKL. CDR3 length equals 16 residues. CDR3 coding DNA: TGCGCCAGCAGCCAAGAGGGGACAGCCATTGTCAACGAGCAGTACTTC. Its protein product is CASSQEGTAIVNEQYF.

This clonotype was detected ten times or more. The J gene is TRBJ2-3, the V gene TRBV4-2, with TRBD2 as a possible D gene (6 bases). CDR3 length: 16 amino acids. The V gene lost 1 base and the J gene lost 2 bases, with 13 bases spanning the gap. The V gene's germline CDR1 is LGHNA and CDR2 YNFKEQ. Here the CDR3 DNA reads TGTGCCAGCAGCCAAGGGAGGACTACCTTCACAGATACGCAGTATTTT. Residues: CASSQGRTTFTDTQYF.

This clonotype was seen ten or more times. The rearrangement joins TRBV2 to TRBJ2-1; D is uncertain. Germline CDR1 SNHLY, CDR2 FYNNEI. V was trimmed by 3 bases and J by 8 bases, leaving 14 bases between them. CDR3 length: 14 residues. Here the CDR3 DNA reads TGTGCCAGCAGTGACGGAAAAAGCCTCGATGAGCAGTTCTTC. Protein: CASSDGKSLDEQFF.

This clonotype has only a few counts. The chain is built from TRBV28 and TRBJ1-5; possible D gene TRBD1, 6 bases. V lost 3 bases to trimming and J lost 3 bases, with 21 bases between them. The CDR3 runs 18 residues. From germline, CDR1 is MDHEN and CDR2 SYDVKM. CDR3 in amino acids: CASSLSWGRGGNNQPQHF. CDR3 coding DNA: TGTGCCAGCAGTTTGAGCTGGGGGCGAGGGGGTAACAATCAGCCCCAGCATTTT. The full variable domain, in which reference TRBV28 and TRBJ1-5 provide the parts outside the CDR3, is DVKVTQSSRYLVKRTGEKVFLECVQDMDHENMFWYRQDPGLGLRLIYFSYDVKMKEKGDIPEGYSVSREKKERFSLILESASTNQTSMYLCASSLSWGRGGNNQPQHFGDGTRLSIL.